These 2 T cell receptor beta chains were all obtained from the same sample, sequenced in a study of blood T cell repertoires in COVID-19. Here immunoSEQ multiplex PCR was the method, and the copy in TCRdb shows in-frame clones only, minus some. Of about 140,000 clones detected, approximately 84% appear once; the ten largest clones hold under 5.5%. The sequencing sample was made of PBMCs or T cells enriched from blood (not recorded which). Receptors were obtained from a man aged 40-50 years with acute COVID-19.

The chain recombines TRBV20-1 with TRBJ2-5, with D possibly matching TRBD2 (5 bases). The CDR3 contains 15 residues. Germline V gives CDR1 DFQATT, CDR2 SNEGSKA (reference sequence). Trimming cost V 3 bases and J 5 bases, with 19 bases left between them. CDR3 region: CSASTVLAQRETQYF. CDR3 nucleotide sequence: TGCAGTGCTAGTACGGTCCTGGCTCAGCGGGAGACCCAGTACTTC.

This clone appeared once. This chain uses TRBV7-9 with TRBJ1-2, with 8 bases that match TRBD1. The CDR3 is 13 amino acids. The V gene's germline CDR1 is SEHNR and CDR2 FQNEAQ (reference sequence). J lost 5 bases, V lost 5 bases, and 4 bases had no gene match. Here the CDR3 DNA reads TGTGCCAGCAGCATGGACAGGGTTTATGGCTACACCTTC. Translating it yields CASSMDRVYGYTF.